This T cell receptor beta chain was observed in a study of siplizumab effects on memory and regulatory T cells. Study-wide points: Both greater diversity than memory cells and a major contribution to the alloresponse seemed to characterize naive T cells. Siplizumab produced a significant reduction in alloreactive sequences that were traceable to unstimulated CD4+ memory cells.

TCRdb keeps only in-frame clones here, not all; method: immunoSEQ multiplex PCR. The table has 60,000 or so clones, approximately 95% seen once. As regards this clone: Its antigen remains unidentified.

V trimming: 3 bases; J trimming: 7 bases; junction bases outside the gene matches: 11. There are 15 residues in the CDR3. Germline loops: CDR1 SGHDN, CDR2 FVKESK. This rearrangement joins TRBV14 to TRBJ2-5, with 7 bases that match TRBD1. This receptor was identified in a human donor in good health. Specimen: CD8+ T cells sorted from blood. The DNA for the CDR3 is TGTGCCAGCAGCCAGAAGACAGGGATTGTGTGGACCCAGTACTTC. It is translated as CASSQKTGIVWTQYF.